The 16 T cell receptor beta chains in this list originate from one sample, sequenced in a study of CD8 T cells in ankylosing spondylitis. TCRdb passed the 5' RACE reads through MiXCR, listing each CDR3 protein once. The repertoire holds 250,000 or so distinct CDR3 sequences, with approximately 11% as singletons. Sequenced input: blood, either unsorted or a sorted T cell fraction (not recorded which). All receptors come from a male donor with ankylosing spondylitis or in good health (not recorded which).

At least ten counts were recorded for this clonotype. The chain recombines TRBV20-1 with TRBJ2-5; D is undetermined. The CDR3 extends over 16 amino acids. Between the trimmed V and J ends, which lost 5 bases and 5 bases, there was a span of 24 bases. Germline CDR1 is DFQATT and CDR2 is SNEGSKA (reference sequence). CDR3 DNA sequence: TGCAGTGCTCCGCCCCTGTTGCGAGAGACCCGGGAGACCCAGTACTTC. This sequence encodes CSAPPLLRETRETQYF.

This clonotype was seen at least ten times. The chain uses TRBV7-3 and TRBJ2-1; 7 bases align to TRBD2. V lost 5 bases, J lost 8 bases, and 15 bases stayed unmatched. Germline CDR1 reads SGHTA; CDR2 reads FQGTGA. The CDR3 contains 16 residues. DNA for the CDR3: TGTGCCAGCAGCCTCCGGGGAAGCGGGACTTTAGATGAGCAGTTCTTC. Its translation is CASSLRGSGTLDEQFF.

Many counts were recorded for this clonotype. The rearrangement links TRBV28 to TRBJ1-5; 7 bases are a match to TRBD1. The CDR3 loop spans 16 amino acids. CDR1 and CDR2 (germline): MDHEN, SYDVKM. With V trimmed by 5 bases and J by 7 bases, 14 bases remained unmatched. CDR3 in DNA: TGTGCCAGCAGTCAAATGACAGGGAGGAAGGAGCAGCCCCAGCATTTT. This translates into CASSQMTGRKEQPQHF.

Many counts were recorded for this clonotype. The chain links TRBV27 to TRBJ1-5; no reliable D call. Germline V gene lookup returns CDR1 MNHEY and CDR2 SMNVEV (reference sequence). The CDR3 contains 13 residues. V lost 8 bases to trimming and J lost 4 bases, with 12 bases between them. CDR3 in amino acids: CASASAANQPQHF. The CDR3 region has the DNA TGTGCCAGCGCGTCTGCAGCTAATCAGCCCCAGCATTTT.

The chain recombines TRBV27 with TRBJ2-7; 7 bases fit TRBD1. The germline CDR1 and CDR2 sequences are MNHEY and SMNVEV (reference sequence). The J segment lost 1 base and the V segment lost 0 bases, leaving 3 bases of the junction unmatched. The CDR3 runs 15 residues. The CDR3, as DNA: TGTGCCAGCAGTTTATCGATCAGGGGGTCCTACGAGCAGTACTTC. Protein: CASSLSIRGSYEQYF.

The genes are TRBV5-1 and TRBJ2-7, with D hard to call. The length of the CDR3 is 16 residues. V gave up 4 bases and J gave up 2 bases, with 19 bases separating them. From germline, CDR1 is SGHRS and CDR2 YFSETQ. The CDR3 DNA follows: TGCGCCAGCAGCAAAGCCCTCGGAACTGAGACCTACGAGCAGTACTTC. Encoded protein: CASSKALGTETYEQYF.

This clonotype was seen only a few times. A much larger clone differs by one base, so this may be a read error. The J gene is TRBJ1-4, the V gene TRBV25-1; 7 positions match TRBD1. V lost 5 bases and J lost 4; bases outside the gene matches: 4. Germline CDR1 is MGHDK and CDR2 is SYGVNS. CDR3 size: 14 residues. CDR3 bases: TGTGCCAGCAGTTCCGGGACAGTTAATGAAAAACTGTTTTTT. This encodes CASSSGTVNEKLFF.

V and J are TRBV20-1 and TRBJ2-3; 9 bases line up with TRBD2. The ends lost 4 bases at V and 2 bases at J; junction bases unmatched: 19. Germline loops: CDR1 DFQATT, CDR2 SNEGSKA (reference sequence). The CDR3 totals 19 residues. CDR3 nucleotides: TGCAGTGCTACGGAACTACCAGTCAACCTAGCGGGAAACACAGATACGCAGTATTTT. Its protein is CSATELPVNLAGNTDTQYF.

In its sample, this clonotype was seen a few times. The chain links TRBV20-1 to TRBJ1-1, with D hard to call. V was cut by 6 bases and J by 0 bases, with 11 bases left in between. The CDR3 runs to 13 residues. Germline V CDR1 and CDR2: DFQATT, SNEGSKA (reference sequence). CDR3 nucleotide sequence: TGCAGTGCGAAGCGACCCTTGAACACTGAAGCTTTCTTT. It specifies CSAKRPLNTEAFF.

This clonotype showed up many times. V and J are TRBV9 and TRBJ2-1, with a possible D match to TRBD2 (6 bases). CDR1 and CDR2 from the germline V gene are SGDLS and YYNGEE. This CDR3 region has 15 residues. Trimming took 0 bases from V and 9 from J, leaving 16 bases between them. DNA of the CDR3: TGTGCCAGCAGCGTAGAAATTTCCGGGAGCGGTGAGCAGTTCTTC. Encoded protein: CASSVEISGSGEQFF.

The chain links TRBV12-3 or TRBV12-4 to TRBJ1-2, with no clear D. Trimming cost V 6 bases and J 4 bases, with 21 bases left between them. This CDR3 is built from 16 residues. CDR3 residues: CASSHSRTTKGYGYTF. As DNA, the CDR3 is TGTGCCAGCAGCCACTCTAGGACGACCAAAGGCTATGGCTACACCTTC.

Many counts were recorded for this clonotype. CDR3 residues: CASSLEAGDDYGYTF. The CDR3, as DNA: TGCGCCAGCAGCTTGGAGGCAGGGGATGACTATGGCTACACCTTC. The chain combines TRBV5-1 with TRBJ1-2; D possibly corresponds to TRBD1 (6 bases). V gave up 0 bases and J gave up 3 bases, with 12 bases separating them. The CDR3 loop spans 15 amino acids. Looked up from germline, CDR1 is SGHRS and CDR2 is YFSETQ.

This clonotype showed up many times. The chain employs TRBV12-3 or TRBV12-4 and TRBJ1-1; D not resolved. The CDR3 loop spans 11 amino acids. Trimming took off 6 bases at V and 9 bases at J, with 11 bases between the two ends. The CDR3 DNA follows: TGTGCCAGCAGAACACTGGGGAAAGCTTTCTTT. Translated, it gives CASRTLGKAFF.

This clonotype has more than one count but fewer than ten. This chain links TRBV12-3 or TRBV12-4 with TRBJ2-3; D gene ambiguous. Trimming took 6 bases from V and 6 from J, leaving 13 bases between them. There are 13 residues in the CDR3. The CDR3 DNA follows: TGTGCCAGCAGAACTGACCGAAGGGATACGCAGTATTTT. It encodes CASRTDRRDTQYF.

This clonotype was seen repeatedly, ten times or more. This chain links TRBV20-1 with TRBJ1-1, with D uncertain. The V end lost 5 bases, the J end lost 0 bases, and 7 bases lay between the germline ends. The CDR3 consists of 12 residues. Germline V gives CDR1 DFQATT, CDR2 SNEGSKA (reference sequence). The CDR3 sequence: CSAGKLNTEAFF. CDR3 DNA: TGCAGTGCTGGTAAGCTGAACACTGAAGCTTTCTTT.

This clonotype came up many times. The CDR3 spells CASSLGLADPSYNEQFF. The CDR3, as DNA: TGCGCCAGCAGCTTGGGACTAGCGGACCCCTCCTACAATGAGCAGTTCTTC. This rearrangement joins TRBV5-1 to TRBJ2-1, with 9 nucleotides matching TRBD2. Germline CDR1 is SGHRS and CDR2 is YFSETQ. The CDR3 is made up of 17 amino acids. The J segment lost 0 bases and the V segment lost 0 bases, leaving 4 bases of the junction unmatched.